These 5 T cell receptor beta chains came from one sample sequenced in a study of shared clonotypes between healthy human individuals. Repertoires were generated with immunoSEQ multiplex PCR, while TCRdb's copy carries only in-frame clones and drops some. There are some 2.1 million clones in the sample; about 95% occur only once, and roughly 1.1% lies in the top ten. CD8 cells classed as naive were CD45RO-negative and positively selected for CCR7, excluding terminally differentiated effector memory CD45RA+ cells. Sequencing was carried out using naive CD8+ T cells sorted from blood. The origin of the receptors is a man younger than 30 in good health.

The CDR3, as DNA: TGTGCCAGCAGTGACGGGCGGGAGACCTACGAGCAGTACTTC. As protein: CASSDGRETYEQYF. The J gene is TRBJ2-7, the V gene TRBV2; 7 bases match TRBD2. There are 14 residues in the CDR3. Trimming cost V 3 bases and J 2 bases; bases outside gene matches: 4. Germline V gives CDR1 SNHLY, CDR2 FYNNEI.

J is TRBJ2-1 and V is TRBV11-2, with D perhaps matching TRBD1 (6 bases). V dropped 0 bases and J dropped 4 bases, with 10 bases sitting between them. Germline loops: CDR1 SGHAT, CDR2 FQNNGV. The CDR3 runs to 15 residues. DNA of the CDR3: TGTGCCAGCAGCTTAGACCCGACAGGTTACAATGAGCAGTTCTTC. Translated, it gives CASSLDPTGYNEQFF.

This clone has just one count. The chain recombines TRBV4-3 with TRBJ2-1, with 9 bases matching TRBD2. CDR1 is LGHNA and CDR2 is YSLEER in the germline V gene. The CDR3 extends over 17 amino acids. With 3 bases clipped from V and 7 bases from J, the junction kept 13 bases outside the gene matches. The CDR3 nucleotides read TGCGCCAGCAGCCAGCTTATGGCGGGAGGGCCCTCGAATGAGCAGTTCTTC. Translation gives CASSQLMAGGPSNEQFF.

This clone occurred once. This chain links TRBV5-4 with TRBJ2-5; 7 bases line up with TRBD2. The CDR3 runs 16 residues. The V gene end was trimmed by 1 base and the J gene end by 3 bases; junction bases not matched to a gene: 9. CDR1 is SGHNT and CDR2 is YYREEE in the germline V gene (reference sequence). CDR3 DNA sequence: TGTGCCAGCAGCTTGCTGCCTAGCGGAAGCAAAGAGACCCAGTACTTC. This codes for CASSLLPSGSKETQYF.

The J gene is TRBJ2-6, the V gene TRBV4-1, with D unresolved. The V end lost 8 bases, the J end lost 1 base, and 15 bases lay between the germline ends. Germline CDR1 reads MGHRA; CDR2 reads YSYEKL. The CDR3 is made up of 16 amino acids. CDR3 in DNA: TGCGCCAGCGCCCCGGTTCCCCAATCTGGGGCCAACGTCCTGACTTTC. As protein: CASAPVPQSGANVLTF.